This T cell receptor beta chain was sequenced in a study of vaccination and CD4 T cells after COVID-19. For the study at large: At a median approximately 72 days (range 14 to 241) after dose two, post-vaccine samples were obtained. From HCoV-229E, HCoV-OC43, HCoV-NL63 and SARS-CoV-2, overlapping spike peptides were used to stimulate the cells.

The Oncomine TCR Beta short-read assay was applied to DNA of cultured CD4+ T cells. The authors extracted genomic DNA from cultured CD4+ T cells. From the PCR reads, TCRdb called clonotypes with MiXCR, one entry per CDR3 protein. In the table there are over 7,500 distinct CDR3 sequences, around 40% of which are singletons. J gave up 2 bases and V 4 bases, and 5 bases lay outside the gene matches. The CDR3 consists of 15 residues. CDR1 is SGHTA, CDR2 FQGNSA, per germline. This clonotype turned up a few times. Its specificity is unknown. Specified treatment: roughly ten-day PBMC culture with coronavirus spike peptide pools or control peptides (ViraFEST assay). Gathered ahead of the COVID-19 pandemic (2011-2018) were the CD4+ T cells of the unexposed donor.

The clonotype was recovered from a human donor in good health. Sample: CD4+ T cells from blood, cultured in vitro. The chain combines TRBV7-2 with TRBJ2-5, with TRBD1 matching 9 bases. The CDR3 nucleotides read TGTGCCAGCAGCTCTGACAGGGGGGCTCAAGAGACCCAGTACTTC. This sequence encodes CASSSDRGAQETQYF.